The 14 T cell receptor beta chains reported below all come from one sample, sequenced in a study of a mutant IDH1 vaccine in newly diagnosed glioma (dated by TCRdb to the early 2020s). The time point label of this sample denotes: week 35, safety follow-up. A 20-mer mutant IDH1 peptide at 300 micrograms in Montanide made up each vaccine dose, which was injected subcutaneously together with topical imiquimod. The antigens these receptors bind are not known. Library generation was performed with the immunoSEQ multiplex PCR assay. TCRdb took over this immuneACCESS table, retaining in-frame rearrangements with V and J assigned. Such tables are incomplete; in checked studies, under half of the missing clones stem from an unresolved V gene, and the remainder is unexplained. For this sample there are tens of thousands of clones; 88% appear just once. The ten biggest clones cover roughly 5% of the sample.

Sequencing was performed on PBMCs, taken from a glioma patient whose treatment included an IDH1 peptide vaccine. These receptors originate from a middle-aged woman with glioma.

The chain joins TRBV7-9 to TRBJ2-2; 8 nucleotides match TRBD1. Per the germline V gene, CDR1 is SEHNR and CDR2 is FQNEAQ (reference sequence). This CDR3 is built from 16 residues. Unmatched junction bases numbered 12, after V lost 6 bases and J lost 6 bases. The CDR3 protein is CASRTGTGSKPGELFF. DNA for the CDR3: TGTGCCAGCAGGACCGGGACAGGCAGCAAACCCGGGGAGCTGTTTTTT.

This chain connects TRBV27 to TRBJ2-2, with 12 bases matching TRBD2. In germline, CDR1 is MNHEY, CDR2 SMNVEV (reference sequence). This CDR3 spans 17 amino acids. J gave up 4 bases and V 5 bases, and 8 bases lay outside the gene matches. The CDR3 is CASSLETSGSGTGELFF. The CDR3 DNA reads as TGTGCCAGCAGTCTAGAGACTAGCGGGAGCGGCACCGGGGAGCTGTTTTTT.

CDR3 amino acids: CAWKEPRQWNQPQHF. The CDR3 bases are TGTGCCTGGAAAGAGCCTCGACAGTGGAATCAGCCCCAGCATTTT. The rearrangement joins TRBV30 to TRBJ1-5, with D possibly TRBD1 on 5 matching bases. The CDR3 is 15 amino acids. The germline CDR1 and CDR2 sequences are GTSNPN and SVGIG (reference sequence). V was shortened by 4 bases and J by 4 bases, with 17 bases between the two germline ends.

This clone showed up just a few times. The chain carries TRBV7-6 and TRBJ1-1; D is uncertain. This CDR3 has 15 residues. Deletions cut 5 bases from V and 1 base from J, with 14 bases between. Germline V gives CDR1 SGHVS, CDR2 FNYEAQ. CDR3 sequence reads: CASSPLPGGNTEAFF. The CDR3 nucleotides are TGTGCCAGCAGCCCCCTCCCGGGCGGGAACACTGAAGCTTTCTTT. Full variable domain (rest looked up from reference TRBV7-6 and TRBJ1-1): GAGVSQSPRYKVTKRGQDVALRCDPISGHVSLYWYRQALGQGPEFLTYFNYEAQQDKSGLPNDRFSAERPEGSISTLTIQRTEQRDSAMYRCASSPLPGGNTEAFFGQGTRLTVV.

The chain carries TRBV13 and TRBJ2-5, with D possibly being TRBD2 (5 bases). The CDR3 totals 13 residues. CDR1 is PRHDT, CDR2 FYEKMQ, per germline (reference sequence). Trimming removed 2 bases at V and 2 bases at J, with 6 bases between. Here the CDR3 reads CASSLRGQETQYF. The DNA for the CDR3 is TGTGCCAGCAGCTTACGGGGACAAGAGACCCAGTACTTC.

This rearrangement joins TRBV29-1 to TRBJ1-2; possible D gene TRBD1, 5 bases. The germline V and J ends were trimmed by 6 bases and 13 bases, with 18 bases remaining between them. Germline CDR1 reads SQVTM; CDR2 reads ANQGSEA. This CDR3 has 11 amino acids. The CDR3 reads CSVTREARGTF. CDR3 DNA: TGCAGCGTGACCAGGGAGGCCCGGGGCACCTTC.

The chain recombines TRBV7-2 with TRBJ2-7; D gene unclear. The germline gives CDR1 SGHTA, CDR2 FQGNSA. The CDR3 sequence is 14 residues long. The ends were cut back, 3 bases at V and 0 bases at J, with 9 bases in the middle. CDR3 in amino acids: CASSFVVRSYEQYF. The CDR3 DNA follows: TGTGCCAGCAGCTTTGTTGTCCGCTCCTACGAGCAGTACTTC. The complete variable domain, with remaining parts taken from reference TRBV7-2 and TRBJ2-7, reads GAGVSQSPSNKVTEKGKDVELRCDPISGHTALYWYRQSLGQGLEFLIYFQGNSAPDKSGLPSDRFSAERTGGSVSTLTIQRTQQEDSAVYLCASSFVVRSYEQYFGPGTRLTVT.

The rearrangement uses TRBV5-6 and TRBJ1-2; unclear D gene. Germline V lookup: CDR1 SGHDT, CDR2 YYEEEE. This CDR3 is built from 13 residues. Trimming took 4 bases from V and 2 from J, leaving 9 bases between them. In DNA form, the CDR3 reads TGTGCCAGCAGCAAACTGGGAAACTATGGCTACACCTTC. This sequence encodes CASSKLGNYGYTF.

The CDR3: CASSIVGHRGQETQYF. The CDR3 bases are TGTGCCAGTAGTATAGTGGGACATCGAGGCCAAGAGACCCAGTACTTC. The rearrangement uses TRBV19 and TRBJ2-5; D perhaps matches TRBD1 (6 bases). Trimming took 1 base from V and 1 from J, leaving 13 bases between them. CDR1 LNHDA and CDR2 SQIVND come from the germline V gene (reference sequence). This CDR3 comprises 16 residues.

The rearrangement uses TRBV7-2 and TRBJ2-2, with a weak D call TRBD1 (5 bases). Germline V gene data show CDR1 as SGHTA and CDR2 as FQGNSA. V lost 6 bases to trimming and J lost 5 bases, with 19 bases between them. CDR3 length equals 16 residues. CDR3 bases: TGTGCCAGCAGGCGCCCCCGGCAGGGTAAAACCGGGGAGCTGTTTTTT. Translation gives CASRRPRQGKTGELFF.

In its sample, this clone is medium-sized. The V call is TRBV6-5, the J call TRBJ1-2; D gene ambiguous. The V gene's germline CDR1 is MNHEY and CDR2 SVGAGI. The CDR3 loop spans 12 amino acids. V was cut by 5 bases and J by 6 bases, with 10 bases left in between. The CDR3: CASSHGGDGYTF. In DNA, the CDR3 is TGTGCCAGCAGTCATGGTGGCGATGGCTACACCTTC.

V is TRBV6-1 and J is TRBJ1-2; D uncertain. CDR3 size: 12 residues. V was clipped by 6 bases and J by 2 bases, with 7 bases between them. Germline loops: CDR1 MNHNS, CDR2 SASEGT. The CDR3 region has the DNA TGTGCCAGCAGAGTTGGGAACTATGGCTACACCTTC. Residues: CASRVGNYGYTF.

The genes are TRBV14 and TRBJ2-5; D perhaps matches TRBD1 (6 bases). Trimming pared 5 bases from V and 4 bases from J, leaving 11 bases between. Germline V gives CDR1 SGHDN, CDR2 FVKESK. CDR3 length: 13 amino acids. CDR3 residues: CASSYNRAETQYF. The CDR3 DNA follows: TGTGCCAGCAGCTATAACAGGGCAGAGACCCAGTACTTC.

This chain joins TRBV4-1 and TRBJ1-1, with TRBD1 matching 8 bases. The CDR3 is 19 amino acids. CDR1 and CDR2 (germline): MGHRA, YSYEKL. The V and J ends lost 0 bases and 0 bases, in that order; junction bases with no gene match: 12. CDR3 sequence: CASSQDLPGGRYVNTEAFF. In DNA, the CDR3 is TGCGCCAGCAGCCAAGATCTACCAGGGGGCAGATACGTGAACACTGAAGCTTTCTTT.